This entry features one TCR beta chain sequence. This sample is part of a study of OX40 agonist ivuxolimab in advanced cancers. Profiling relied on immunoSEQ multiplex PCR, and the TCRdb table lists in-frame clones only, not all of them. The sample holds under 85,000 clones, roughly 87% seen once. This material consisted of CD4+ or CD8+ T cells sorted from blood, taken in a trial of the OX40 agonist ivuxolimab. The clonotype originates from an adult with an advanced solid tumor such as melanoma, head and neck, liver or kidney cancer.

CDR3 loop: CASSQGAVREATDTQYF. DNA for the CDR3: TGCGCCAGCAGCCAAGGCGCCGTTCGGGAGGCCACAGATACGCAGTATTTT. The chain has TRBV4-1 and TRBJ2-3; 7 bases line up with TRBD2. The CDR3 runs 17 residues. With V trimmed by 1 base and J by 2 bases, 9 bases remained unmatched. Germline lookup yields CDR1 MGHRA and CDR2 YSYEKL.